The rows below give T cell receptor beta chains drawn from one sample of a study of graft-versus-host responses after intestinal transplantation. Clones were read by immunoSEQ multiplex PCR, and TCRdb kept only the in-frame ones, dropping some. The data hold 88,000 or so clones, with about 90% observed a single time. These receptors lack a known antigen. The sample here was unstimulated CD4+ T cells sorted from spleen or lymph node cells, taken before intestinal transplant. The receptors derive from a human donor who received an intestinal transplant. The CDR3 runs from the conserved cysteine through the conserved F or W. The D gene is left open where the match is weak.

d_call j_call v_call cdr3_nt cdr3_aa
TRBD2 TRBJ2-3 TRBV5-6 TGTGCCCCCCGCGGGGGGGGGACAGATACGCAGTATTTT CAPRGGGTDTQYF
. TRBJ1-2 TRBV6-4 TGTGCCAGCAGTGGCCCGGGGAGGGGAGGCTACACCTTC CASSGPGRGGYTF
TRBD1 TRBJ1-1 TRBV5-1 TGCGCCAGCAGCTTGTCTACAGGGGCTTCTGTCACTGAAGCTTTCTTT CASSLSTGASVTEAFF
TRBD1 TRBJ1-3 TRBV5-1 TGCGCCAGCAGCTTGGGATCAAGGGGGCTCTCTGGAAACACCATATATTTT CASSLGSRGLSGNTIYF
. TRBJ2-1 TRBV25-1 TGTGCCAGCAGTGAATCAGGGACACGGGGCCACAATGAGCAGTTCTTC CASSESGTRGHNEQFF
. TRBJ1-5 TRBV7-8 TGTGCCAGCAGCTTAGCGGAAGGGGGTCAGCCCCAGCATTTT CASSLAEGGQPQHF
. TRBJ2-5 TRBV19 TGTGCCAGTAGTAGAAACCGGGACTCAAAGACCCAGTACTTC CASSRNRDSKTQYF
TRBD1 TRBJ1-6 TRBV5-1 TGCGCCAGCAGAATACAGGGGGCGGACTATAATTCACCCCTCCACTTT CASRIQGADYNSPLHF
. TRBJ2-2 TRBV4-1 TGCGCCAGCAGCCAAGATCGTGTAACCGGGGAGCTGTTTTTT CASSQDRVTGELFF
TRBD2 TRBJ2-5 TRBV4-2 TGTGCCAGCAGTTATTCATCTAGCGGGGGTAAGGGGATTATTCAAGAGACCCAGTACTTC CASSYSSSGGKGIIQETQYF
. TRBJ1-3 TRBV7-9 TGTGCCAGCGCGGGAATGGTCGGAAACACCATATATTTT CASAGMVGNTIYF